In its sample, the clone carrying this T cell receptor (beta chain) was seen a few times. The J segment lost 11 bases and the V segment lost 8 bases, leaving 23 bases of the junction unmatched. The CDR3 runs to 16 residues. The sample is drawn from a study of T cell repertoires in cytomegalovirus infection. TCRdb reprocessed the reads via MiXCR and lists one record per CDR3 protein. The profile shows 350,000 to 500,000 distinct CDR3 sequences, roughly 31% of them singletons. The TCR was taken from a human donor in good health (CMV status not recorded). Some clones in this sample may be carry-over from other donors' samples. The V and J genes are TRBV5-3 and TRBJ1-1, with 8 bases fitting TRBD1. TRBV5-3 is an ORF; its function is uncertain. The sequenced sample was PBMCs. The CDR3 spells CASSPSLGQGWVVAFF. The CDR3 DNA reads as TGTGCCAGCAGCCCAAGTCTCGGACAGGGTTGGGTCGTGGCTTTCTTT.